This T cell receptor (beta chain) comes out of a study of CD8 T cells in Susac syndrome. When the RNA was reverse transcribed, random hexamers were used with an input of roughly 0.5 to 1 ug. A multiplex approach, immunoSEQ multiplex PCR, amplified TCR beta CDR3 across 54 Vbeta and 13 Jbeta. TCRdb processed the immunoSEQ multiplex PCR reads anew with MiXCR; each CDR3 protein has one entry. The sample consists of almost 450,000 distinct CDR3 sequences, about 85% of them appearing once. Germline V gene data show CDR1 as LGHNT and CDR2 as FRNRAP. Trimming shortened V by 0 bases and J by 2 bases, and 11 bases separated the two germline ends. There are 15 residues in the CDR3. CD8+ and CD4+ blood T cells underwent TCR beta sequencing. Included as multiple sclerosis controls were treatment-naive patients who had stable or active relapsing-remitting disease. FACS enriched CD8+ TEMRA cells, while bulk CD8+ and CD4+ were negatively isolated.

The sequenced sample was CD8+ T cells from PBMCs. The V gene is TRBV12-5, the J gene TRBJ2-7, with D hard to call. The receptor was isolated from a human donor with multiple sclerosis. CDR3 sequence (DNA): TGTGCTAGTGGTTTGGTTCTTCCAGGCGCCTACGAGCAGTACTTC. It translates to CASGLVLPGAYEQYF. The full variable domain, completed using reference TRBV12-5 and TRBJ2-7, is DARVTQTPRHKVTEMGQEVTMRCQPILGHNTVFWYRQTMMQGLELLAYFRNRAPLDDSGMPKDRFSAEMPDATLATLKIQPSEPRDSAVYFCASGLVLPGAYEQYFGPGTRLTVT.